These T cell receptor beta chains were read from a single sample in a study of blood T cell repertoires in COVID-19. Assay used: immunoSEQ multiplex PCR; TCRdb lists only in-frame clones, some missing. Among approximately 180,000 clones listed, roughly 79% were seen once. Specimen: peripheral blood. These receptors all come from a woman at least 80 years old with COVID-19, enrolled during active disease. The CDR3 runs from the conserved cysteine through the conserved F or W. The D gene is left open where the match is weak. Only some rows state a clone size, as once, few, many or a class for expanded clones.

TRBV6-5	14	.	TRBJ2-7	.	CASRRQVPGYEQYF	TGTGCCAGCAGGAGACAGGTTCCAGGCTACGAGCAGTACTTC
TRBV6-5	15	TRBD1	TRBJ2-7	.	CASRRTGVGSYEQYF	TGTGCCAGCAGGCGCACAGGGGTAGGAAGCTACGAGCAGTACTTC
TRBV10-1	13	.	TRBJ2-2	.	CASSEGGAGELFF	TGCGCCAGCAGTGAAGGGGGAGCCGGGGAGCTGTTTTTT
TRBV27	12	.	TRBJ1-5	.	CASKEGNQPQHF	TGTGCCAGCAAGGAGGGAAATCAGCCCCAGCATTTT
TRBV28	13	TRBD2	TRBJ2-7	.	CASSMTGRDEQYF	TGTGCCAGCAGTATGACCGGGAGGGACGAGCAGTACTTC
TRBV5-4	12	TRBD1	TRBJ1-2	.	CASSVDRDGYTF	TGTGCCAGCAGCGTGGACAGGGATGGCTACACCTTC
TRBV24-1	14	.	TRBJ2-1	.	CATILVQRYNEQFF	TGTGCCACCATCTTGGTCCAGCGATACAATGAGCAGTTCTTC
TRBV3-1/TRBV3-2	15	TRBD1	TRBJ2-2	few	CASSQQGANTGELFF	TGTGCCAGCAGTCAACAGGGGGCCAACACCGGGGAGCTGTTTTTT
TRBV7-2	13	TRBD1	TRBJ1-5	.	CASSTGQAQPQHF	TGTGCCAGCAGCACCGGACAGGCGCAGCCCCAGCATTTT
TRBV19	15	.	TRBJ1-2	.	CASSTRTDINYGYTF	TGTGCCAGTAGTACCCGGACGGACATCAACTATGGCTACACCTTC
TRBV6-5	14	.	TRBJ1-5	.	CASQKGGRNQPQHF	TGTGCCAGCCAAAAGGGAGGCCGCAATCAGCCCCAGCATTTT
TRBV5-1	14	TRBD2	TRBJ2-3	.	CASRRSGDADTQYF	TGCGCCAGCAGAAGGAGCGGGGACGCAGATACGCAGTATTTT
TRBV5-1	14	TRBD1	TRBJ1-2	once	CASSVTGTDYGYTF	TGCGCCAGCAGCGTAACCGGGACAGACTATGGCTACACCTTC
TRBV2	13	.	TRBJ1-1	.	CASSEVMATEAFF	TGTGCCAGCAGTGAAGTGATGGCCACTGAAGCTTTCTTT
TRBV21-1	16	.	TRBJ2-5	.	CASSLWTGTFQETQYF	TGTGCCAGCAGCCTATGGACAGGGACTTTCCAAGAGACCCAGTACTTC
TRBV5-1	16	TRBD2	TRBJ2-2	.	CASSEGTSGLSGELFF	TGCGCCAGCAGCGAGGGGACTAGCGGACTAAGTGGGGAGCTGTTTTTT
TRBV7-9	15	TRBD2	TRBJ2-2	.	CASSLVPSGSGELFF	TGTGCCAGCAGCTTAGTGCCTAGCGGGAGTGGGGAGCTGTTTTTT
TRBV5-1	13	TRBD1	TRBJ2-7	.	CASTLTGGGEQYF	TGCGCCAGCACCTTGACAGGGGGCGGTGAGCAGTACTTC
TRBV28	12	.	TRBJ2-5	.	CASSFGEETQYF	TGTGCCAGCAGTTTCGGGGAAGAGACCCAGTACTTC
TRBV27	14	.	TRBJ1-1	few	CASSFGVRFTEAFF	TGTGCCAGCAGTTTCGGAGTTAGGTTCACTGAAGCTTTCTTT
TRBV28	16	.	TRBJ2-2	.	CASSQPAGFGAGELFF	TGTGCCAGCAGTCAACCGGCGGGGTTTGGGGCCGGGGAGCTGTTTTTT
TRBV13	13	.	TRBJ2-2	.	CASTGSSTGELFF	TGTGCCAGCACGGGTAGCAGCACCGGGGAGCTGTTTTTT
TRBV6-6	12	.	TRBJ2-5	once	CASSLQGETQYF	TGTGCCAGCAGTTTACAGGGAGAGACCCAGTACTTC
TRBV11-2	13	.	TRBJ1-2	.	CASSLERGSGYTF	TGTGCCAGCAGCTTAGAGCGTGGTAGTGGCTACACCTTC
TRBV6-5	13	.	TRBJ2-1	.	CASSQGLSNEQFF	TGTGCCAGCAGCCAGGGACTCTCCAATGAGCAGTTCTTC
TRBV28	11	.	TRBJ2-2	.	CASSQTGELFF	TGTGCCAGCAGCCAAACCGGGGAGCTGTTTTTT
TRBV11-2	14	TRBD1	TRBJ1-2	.	CASSRDRSGGGYTF	TGTGCCAGCAGCAGGGACAGGTCGGGGGGTGGCTACACCTTC
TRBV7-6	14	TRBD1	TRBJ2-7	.	CASSLAGQVDEQYF	TGTGCCAGCAGCTTAGCGGGACAGGTTGACGAGCAGTACTTC
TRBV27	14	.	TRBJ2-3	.	CASSLQGITDTQYF	TGTGCCAGCAGTTTACAGGGGATCACAGATACGCAGTATTTT
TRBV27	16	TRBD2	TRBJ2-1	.	CASSPRLAPVYNEQFF	TGTGCCAGCAGTCCCCGACTAGCGCCCGTTTACAATGAGCAGTTCTTC
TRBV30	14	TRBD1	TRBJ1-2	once	CAWSGQGFGNGYTF	TGTGCCTGGAGTGGACAGGGCTTCGGGAATGGCTACACCTTC
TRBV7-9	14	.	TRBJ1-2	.	CASSLDRENYGYTF	TGTGCCAGCAGCTTAGACAGGGAAAACTATGGCTACACCTTC
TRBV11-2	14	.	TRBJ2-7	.	CASSLTGSTYEQYF	TGTGCCAGCAGCTTAACGGGGTCCACTTACGAGCAGTACTTC
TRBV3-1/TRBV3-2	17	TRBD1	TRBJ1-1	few	CASSQDPDRPMNTEAFF	TGTGCCAGCAGCCAAGATCCGGACAGGCCCATGAACACTGAAGCTTTCTTT
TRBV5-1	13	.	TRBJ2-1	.	CASSLAPVNEQFF	TGCGCCAGCAGCTTGGCCCCCGTAAATGAGCAGTTCTTC
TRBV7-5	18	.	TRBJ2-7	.	CARSFRTSGKGRSYEQYF	TGTGCCAGAAGTTTCCGGACTAGCGGGAAAGGGAGGTCCTACGAGCAGTACTTC
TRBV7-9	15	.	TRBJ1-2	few	CASSTSDSPYGDYTF	TGTGCCAGCAGCACCTCGGACAGCCCTTATGGAGACTACACCTTC
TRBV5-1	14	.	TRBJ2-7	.	CASSLAGTPYEQYF	TGCGCCAGCAGCCTGGCCGGGACACCCTACGAGCAGTACTTC
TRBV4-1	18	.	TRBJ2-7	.	CASSQDLRYRVLLDEQYF	TGCGCCAGCAGCCAAGATCTAAGGTACAGGGTGCTTTTGGACGAGCAGTACTTC
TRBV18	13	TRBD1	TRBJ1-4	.	CASSLDRNEKLFF	TGTGCCAGCTCTCTGGACAGGAATGAAAAACTGTTTTTT
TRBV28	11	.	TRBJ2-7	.	CASRNLYEQYF	TGTGCCAGCAGGAACTTGTACGAGCAGTACTTC
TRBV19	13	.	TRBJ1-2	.	CASSFRAREGYTF	TGTGCCAGTAGTTTCCGGGCCCGGGAAGGCTACACCTTC
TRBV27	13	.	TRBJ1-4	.	CASSFRENEKLFF	TGTGCCAGCAGTTTCAGGGAAAATGAAAAACTGTTTTTT
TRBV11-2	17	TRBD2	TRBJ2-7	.	CASSLDLLAGVSYEQYF	TGTGCCAGCAGCTTAGATCTCCTAGCGGGGGTTTCCTACGAGCAGTACTTC
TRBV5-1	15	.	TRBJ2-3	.	CASSLGAVGTDTQYF	TGCGCCAGCAGCTTAGGTGCGGTCGGCACAGATACGCAGTATTTT
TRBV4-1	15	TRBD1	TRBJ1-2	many	CASSLGTGIDYGYTF	TGCGCCAGCAGCCTTGGGACAGGGATAGACTATGGCTACACCTTC
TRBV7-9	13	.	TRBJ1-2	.	CASSQQGNYGYTF	TGTGCCAGCAGCCAACAGGGTAACTATGGCTACACCTTC
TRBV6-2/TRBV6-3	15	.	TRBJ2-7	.	CASSYGSRGTYEQYF	TGTGCCAGCAGTTACGGATCTAGGGGTACCTACGAGCAGTACTTC
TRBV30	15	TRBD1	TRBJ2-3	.	CAWSVDRPRPDTQYF	TGTGCCTGGAGTGTGGACAGGCCCCGACCGGATACGCAGTATTTT
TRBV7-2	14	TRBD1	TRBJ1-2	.	CASSQDRGLIGYTF	TGTGCCAGCAGTCAGGACAGGGGGTTAATAGGCTACACCTTC
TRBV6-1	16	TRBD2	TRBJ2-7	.	CASSEWLAGGGYEQYF	TGTGCCAGCAGTGAATGGTTGGCAGGCGGGGGCTACGAGCAGTACTTC
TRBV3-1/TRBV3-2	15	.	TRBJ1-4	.	CASSYPGLRGEKLFF	TGTGCCAGCAGCTACCCAGGGCTCCGCGGAGAAAAACTGTTTTTT
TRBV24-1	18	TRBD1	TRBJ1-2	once	CATSDHRHSGQGASGYTF	TGTGCCACCAGTGATCATAGACACTCGGGACAGGGGGCGAGTGGCTACACCTTC
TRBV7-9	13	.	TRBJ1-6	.	CASSFNRESPLHF	TGTGCCAGCAGCTTTAACAGGGAATCACCCCTCCACTTT
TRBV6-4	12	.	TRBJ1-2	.	CASSNSGYGYTF	TGTGCCAGCAGTAACTCCGGGTATGGCTACACCTTC
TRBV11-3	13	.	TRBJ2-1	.	CASSFGTGSQQFF	TGTGCCAGCAGCTTCGGCACAGGGAGCCAGCAGTTCTTC
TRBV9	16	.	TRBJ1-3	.	CASSVVGGNSGNTIYF	TGTGCCAGCAGCGTAGTTGGCGGAAACTCTGGAAACACCATATATTTT
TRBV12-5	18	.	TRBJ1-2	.	CASGLVTGRSIRNYGYTF	TGTGCTAGTGGTTTGGTTACAGGTCGGTCTATCCGTAACTATGGCTACACCTTC
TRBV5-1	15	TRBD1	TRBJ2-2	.	CASSLDRGRVGELFF	TGCGCCAGCAGCTTGGACAGGGGGCGTGTCGGGGAGCTGTTTTTT
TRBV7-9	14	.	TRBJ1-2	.	CASSLVGAGYGYTF	TGTGCCAGCAGCTTAGTGGGCGCCGGTTATGGCTACACCTTC